This TCR beta chain is drawn from a study of CD8 T cells in Susac syndrome. From germline, CDR1 is MNHEY and CDR2 SVGEGT. The CDR3 has 15 residues. V lost 5 bases, J lost 1 base, and 14 bases lay in between. Random hexamers primed reverse transcription of about 0.5 to 1 ug RNA. TCRdb analysed the immunoSEQ multiplex PCR reads with MiXCR anew, one entry per CDR3 protein. The sample includes some 120,000 distinct CDR3 sequences, around 94% of them seen just once. Material: CD4+ T cells from PBMCs. This chain uses TRBV6-2 or TRBV6-3 with TRBJ1-1, with D possibly being TRBD1 (6 bases). The receptor comes from a human donor with multiple sclerosis. The DNA of the CDR3 is TGTGCCAGCAGTCCTACAGGGATAAGGAACACTGAAGCTTTCTTT. It is translated as CASSPTGIRNTEAFF.